These 16 T cell receptor beta chains were sequenced from one sample in a study of T cells in Graves' hyperthyroidism and ophthalmopathy. RNA transcripts provided the source from which TCR beta CDR3 regions were amplified. First-round RT-PCR targeting the TCR CDR3 was performed with the HTBI primer set. TCRdb recomputed calls from the multiplex PCR reads with MiXCR, one row per CDR3 protein. The data show around 440,000 distinct CDR3 sequences, 15% to 19% seen once. The sequencing input was blood. These receptors came from a woman aged 18-29 years with Graves' hyperthyroidism.

This clonotype was seen only once. This chain connects TRBV11-2 to TRBJ2-5; the match to TRBD2 covers 12 bases. The CDR3 totals 16 residues. Germline assignment: CDR1 SGHAT and CDR2 FQNNGV. V lost 1 base and J lost 4; bases outside the gene matches: 4. CDR3 DNA: TGTGCCAGCAGCTTAGGGACTAGCGGGAAGACAGAGACCCAGTACTTC. This encodes CASSLGTSGKTETQYF.

Regarding this clonotype: A read error may be the cause here, since a much bigger clone is one base away. The chain recombines TRBV12-3 or TRBV12-4 with TRBJ2-7; D gene ambiguous. The CDR3 covers 13 residues. CDR3 bases: TGTGCCAGCAGTTCGGTGGGCTCCTACGAGCAGCACTTC. It yields the protein CASSSVGSYEQHF.

This clonotype was counted between two and nine times. The chain carries TRBV9 and TRBJ2-3; D unclear. Trimming removed 0 bases at V and 0 bases at J, with 8 bases between. The CDR3 runs 15 residues. Germline CDR1 is SGDLS and CDR2 is YYNGEE. The CDR3 here is CASSVVGLSTDTQYF. CDR3 in DNA: TGTGCCAGCAGCGTAGTAGGTCTTAGCACAGATACGCAGTATTTT.

There are many counts of this clonotype. The V call is TRBV7-2, the J call TRBJ2-7; 8 bases are shared with TRBD2. This CDR3 comprises 15 residues. V lost 6 bases to trimming and J lost 6 bases; unmatched junction nucleotides: 13. CDR1 SGHTA and CDR2 FQGNSA come from the germline V gene. The CDR3 region has the DNA TGTGCCAGCAGTTCGGGGGGGGGGAGAGTCCGCGAGCAGTACTTC. This sequence encodes CASSSGGGRVREQYF.

This clonotype appeared many times. The CDR3 nucleotides read TGTGCCAGCAGGGGGGGGACAGGGGAGAGCGATGAGCAGTTCTTC. Its translation: CASRGGTGESDEQFF. This chain links TRBV2 with TRBJ2-1; 10 nucleotides match TRBD1. The CDR3 runs to 15 residues. V was clipped by 6 bases and J by 8 bases; unmatched bases: 10. CDR1 and CDR2 from the germline V gene are SNHLY and FYNNEI. The variable domain in full, with the rest retrieved from reference TRBV2 and TRBJ2-1, is EPEVTQTPSHQVTQMGQEVILRCVPISNHLYFYWYRQILGQKVEFLVSFYNNEISEKSEIFDDQFSVERPDGSNFTLKIRSTKLEDSAMYFCASRGGTGESDEQFFGPGTRLTVL.

The V and J genes are TRBV2 and TRBJ1-1, with D uncertain. This CDR3 has 12 amino acids. From germline, CDR1 is SNHLY and CDR2 FYNNEI. The V and J ends lost 3 bases and 11 bases respectively, with 13 bases between them. The CDR3 bases are TGTGCCAGCAGTGAGAGTCCGAAGTGGGCTTTCTTT. Translation gives CASSESPKWAFF.

This clonotype was picked up many times. This chain joins TRBV6-1 and TRBJ1-5, with D tentatively TRBD1 (6 bases). V shed 8 bases and J shed 3 bases, with 14 bases lying between them. Germline assignment: CDR1 MNHNS and CDR2 SASEGT. CDR3 size: 14 residues. In DNA, the CDR3 is TGTGCCAGCGAAGGGGGACGGCTCAATCAGCCCCAGCATTTT. The encoded protein is CASEGGRLNQPQHF.

This clonotype was seen at least ten times. This sequence joins TRBV6-1 and TRBJ2-7; no clear D. The CDR3 runs to 12 residues. Germline CDR1 reads MNHNS; CDR2 reads SASEGT. Trimming cost V 5 bases and J 2 bases, with 7 bases left between them. CDR3 DNA sequence: TGTGCCAGCAGTCCTAGTACCTACGAGCAGTACTTC. Encoded protein: CASSPSTYEQYF.

This clonotype was detected many times. The genes are TRBV2 and TRBJ2-5, with TRBD1 matching 10 bases. Germline-derived CDR1 and CDR2 are SNHLY and FYNNEI. CDR3 length: 15 residues. V lost 6 bases to trimming and J lost 2 bases; unmatched junction nucleotides: 6. CDR3 DNA sequence: TGTGCCAGCAGGGACAGGGGGGGCACGCAAGAGACCCAGTACTTC. It codes for CASRDRGGTQETQYF.

The rearrangement joins TRBV6-1 to TRBJ2-2; 8 nucleotides match TRBD1. The ends lost 5 bases at V and 17 bases at J; junction bases unmatched: 13. Germline CDR1 is MNHNS and CDR2 is SASEGT. The CDR3 is made up of 13 amino acids. This chain's CDR3 is CASSPDVGQGRFF. The CDR3 DNA reads as TGTGCCAGCAGTCCTGATGTAGGACAGGGTCGATTTTTT.

This clonotype was seen a handful of times. The chain carries TRBV9 and TRBJ1-2; weak D call: TRBD1 (5 bases). Trimming removed 4 bases from V and 6 bases from J, with 22 bases in between. Per the germline V gene, CDR1 is SGDLS and CDR2 is YYNGEE. The CDR3 is 16 residues long. CDR3 region: CASSPYRRDPYDGYTF. The DNA of the CDR3 is TGTGCCAGCAGCCCGTATCGCCGGGACCCATACGATGGCTACACCTTC.

This clonotype was recorded at least ten times. The V gene is TRBV29-1, the J gene TRBJ1-1; no definite D call. Germline loops: CDR1 SQVTM, CDR2 ANQGSEA. V lost 7 bases and J lost 5, with 8 bases in between. This CDR3 has 10 amino acids. CDR3 nucleotides: TGCAGCGCCGGGGAGACTGAAGCTTTCTTT. This encodes CSAGETEAFF.

This clonotype was seen repeatedly, ten times or more. The V call is TRBV19, the J call TRBJ1-2; a possible D gene is TRBD1 (5 bases). Trimming took off 5 bases at V and 2 bases at J, with 12 bases between the two ends. The CDR3 sequence is 14 residues long. CDR1 and CDR2 from the germline V gene are LNHDA and SQIVND (reference sequence). The CDR3 nucleotides read TGTGCCAGTAGTCCACGGGGCGCCAACTATGGCTACACCTTC. The encoded protein is CASSPRGANYGYTF.

This clonotype occurred many times. The chain employs TRBV19 and TRBJ1-1, with D perhaps matching TRBD1 (6 bases). The germline V gene encodes CDR1 LNHDA and CDR2 SQIVND (reference sequence). The CDR3 is 16 residues long. The V end was cut by 0 bases, the J end by 3 bases, with 14 bases between. Here the CDR3 reads CASSIDPTQGYTEAFF. The DNA for the CDR3 is TGTGCCAGTAGTATAGATCCAACGCAGGGGTACACTGAAGCTTTCTTT.

This clonotype was detected many times. CDR3 DNA: TGTGCCAGCAGCCCCCAGAGGCGGGAGACCCAGTACTTC. This sequence encodes CASSPQRRETQYF. The chain joins TRBV6-1 to TRBJ2-5; D is unclear. Deletions cut 6 bases from V and 5 bases from J, with 13 bases between. Germline V gene sequence: CDR1 MNHNS, CDR2 SASEGT. The CDR3 is made up of 13 amino acids.

In regard to this clonotype: A much larger clone lies one base from this, so it may be a read error. The chain has TRBV12-3 or TRBV12-4 and TRBJ2-7, with TRBD2 matching over 8 bases. The CDR3 extends over 13 amino acids. The trim removed 6 bases at V and 6 bases at J, leaving 7 bases unmatched. CDR3 nucleotide sequence: TGTGCCAGCAGCCGGGGGGGGAACCCCGAGCAGTACTTC. Protein sequence: CASSRGGNPEQYF.